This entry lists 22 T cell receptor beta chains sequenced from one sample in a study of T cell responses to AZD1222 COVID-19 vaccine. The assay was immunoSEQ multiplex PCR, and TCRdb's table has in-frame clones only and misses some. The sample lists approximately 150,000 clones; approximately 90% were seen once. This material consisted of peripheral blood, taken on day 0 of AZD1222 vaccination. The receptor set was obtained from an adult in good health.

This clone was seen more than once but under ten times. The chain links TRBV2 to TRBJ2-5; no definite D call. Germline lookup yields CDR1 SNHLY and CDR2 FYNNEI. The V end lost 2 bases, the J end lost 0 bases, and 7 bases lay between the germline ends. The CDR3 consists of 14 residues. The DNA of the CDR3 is TGTGCCAGCAGTGAACCACCGTACCAAGAGACCCAGTACTTC. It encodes CASSEPPYQETQYF.

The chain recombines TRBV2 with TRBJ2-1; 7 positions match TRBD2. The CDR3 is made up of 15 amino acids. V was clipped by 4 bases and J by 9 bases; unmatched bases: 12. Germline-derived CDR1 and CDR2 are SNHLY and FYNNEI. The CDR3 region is CASSAVASGLVEQFF. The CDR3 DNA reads TGTGCCAGCAGTGCAGTGGCTAGCGGTTTAGTTGAGCAGTTCTTC.

CDR3 loop: CASSLGPRNEQFF. The CDR3 DNA is TGCGCCAGCAGCCTCGGACCTCGCAATGAGCAGTTCTTC. The chain combines TRBV23-1 with TRBJ2-1, with D hard to call. TRBV23-1 carries the ORF label, with uncertain function. Trimming took off 6 bases at V and 6 bases at J, with 12 bases between the two ends. This CDR3 is 13 amino acids long.

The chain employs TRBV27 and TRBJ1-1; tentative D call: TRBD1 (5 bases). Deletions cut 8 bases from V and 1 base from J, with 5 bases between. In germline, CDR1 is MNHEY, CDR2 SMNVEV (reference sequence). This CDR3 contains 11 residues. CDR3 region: CASGANTEAFF. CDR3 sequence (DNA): TGTGCCAGCGGGGCGAACACTGAAGCTTTCTTT.

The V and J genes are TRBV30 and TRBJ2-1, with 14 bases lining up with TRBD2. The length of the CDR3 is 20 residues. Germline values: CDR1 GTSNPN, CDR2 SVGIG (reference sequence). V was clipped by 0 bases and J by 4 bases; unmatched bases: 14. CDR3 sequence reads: CAWSVETGAGLAGEYNEQFF. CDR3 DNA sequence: TGTGCCTGGAGTGTTGAGACGGGGGCGGGACTAGCGGGAGAGTACAATGAGCAGTTCTTC. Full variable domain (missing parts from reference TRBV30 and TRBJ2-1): SQTIHQWPATLVQPVGSPLSLECTVEGTSNPNLYWYRQAAGRGLQLLFYSVGIGQISSEVPQNLSASRPQDRQFILSSKKLLLSDSGFYLCAWSVETGAGLAGEYNEQFFGPGTRLTVL.

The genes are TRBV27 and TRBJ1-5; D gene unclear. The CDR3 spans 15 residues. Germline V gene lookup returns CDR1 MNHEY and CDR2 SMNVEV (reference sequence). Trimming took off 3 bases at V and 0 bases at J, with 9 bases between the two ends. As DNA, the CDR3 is TGTGCCAGCAGTTTCGGGCAATATAGCAATCAGCCCCAGCATTTT. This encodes CASSFGQYSNQPQHF.

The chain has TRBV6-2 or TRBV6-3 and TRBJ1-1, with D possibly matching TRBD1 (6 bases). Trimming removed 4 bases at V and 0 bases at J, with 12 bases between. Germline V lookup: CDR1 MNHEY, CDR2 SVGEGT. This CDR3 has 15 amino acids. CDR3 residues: CASSSPGQMNTEAFF. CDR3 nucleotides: TGTGCCAGCAGTTCCCCTGGACAGATGAACACTGAAGCTTTCTTT.

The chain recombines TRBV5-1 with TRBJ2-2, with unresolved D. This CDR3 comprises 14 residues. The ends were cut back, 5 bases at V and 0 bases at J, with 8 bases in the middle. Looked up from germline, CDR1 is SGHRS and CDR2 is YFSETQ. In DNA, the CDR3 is TGCGCCAGCAGTGTGTTGGCGAACACCGGGGAGCTGTTTTTT. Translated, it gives CASSVLANTGELFF.

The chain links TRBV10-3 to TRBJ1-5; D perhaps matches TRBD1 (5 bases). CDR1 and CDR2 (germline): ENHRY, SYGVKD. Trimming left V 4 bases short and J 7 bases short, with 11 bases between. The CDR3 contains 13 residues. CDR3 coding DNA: TGTGCCATCAGTGTACAGGATGGGCAGCCCCAGCATTTT. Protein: CAISVQDGQPQHF.

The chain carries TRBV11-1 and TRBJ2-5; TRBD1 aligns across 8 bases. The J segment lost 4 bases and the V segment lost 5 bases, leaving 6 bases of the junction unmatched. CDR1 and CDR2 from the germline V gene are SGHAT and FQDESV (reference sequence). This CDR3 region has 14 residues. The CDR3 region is CASSHDRGRETQYF. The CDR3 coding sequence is TGTGCCAGCAGCCACGACAGGGGCAGAGAGACCCAGTACTTC.

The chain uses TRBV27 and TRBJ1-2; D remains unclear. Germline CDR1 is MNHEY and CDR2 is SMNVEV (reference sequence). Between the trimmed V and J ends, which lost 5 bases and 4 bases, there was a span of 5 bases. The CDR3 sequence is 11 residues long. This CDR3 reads CASSPGYGYTF. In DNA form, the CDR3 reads TGTGCCAGCAGTCCCGGCTATGGCTACACCTTC.

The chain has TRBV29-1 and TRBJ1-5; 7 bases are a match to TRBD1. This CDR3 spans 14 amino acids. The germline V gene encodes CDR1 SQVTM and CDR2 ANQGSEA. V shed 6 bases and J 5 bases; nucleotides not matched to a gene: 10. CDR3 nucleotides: TGCAGCGTGCTGAGAGACAGGGAGGATCAGCCCCAGCATTTT. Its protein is CSVLRDREDQPQHF.

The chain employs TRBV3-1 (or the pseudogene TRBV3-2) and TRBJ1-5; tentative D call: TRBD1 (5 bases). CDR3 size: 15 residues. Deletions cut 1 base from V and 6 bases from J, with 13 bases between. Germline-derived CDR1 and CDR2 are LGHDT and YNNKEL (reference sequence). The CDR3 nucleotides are TGTGCCAGCAGCCAAGGGTGGGGGAGCGGTCAGCCCCAGCATTTT. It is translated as CASSQGWGSGQPQHF.

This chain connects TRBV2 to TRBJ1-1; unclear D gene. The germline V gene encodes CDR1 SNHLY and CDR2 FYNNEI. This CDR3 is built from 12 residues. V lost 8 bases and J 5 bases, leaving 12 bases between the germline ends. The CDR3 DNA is TGTGCCAGCTTCGGTGGAAAAACTGAAGCTTTCTTT. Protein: CASFGGKTEAFF.

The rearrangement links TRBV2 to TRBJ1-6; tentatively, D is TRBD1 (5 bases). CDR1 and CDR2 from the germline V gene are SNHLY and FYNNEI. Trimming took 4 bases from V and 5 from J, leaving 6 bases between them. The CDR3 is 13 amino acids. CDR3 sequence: CASSVGDNSPLHF. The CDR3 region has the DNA TGTGCCAGCAGTGTGGGGGATAATTCACCCCTCCACTTT. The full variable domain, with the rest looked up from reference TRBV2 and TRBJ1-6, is EPEVTQTPSHQVTQMGQEVILRCVPISNHLYFYWYRQILGQKVEFLVSFYNNEISEKSEIFDDQFSVERPDGSNFTLKIRSTKLEDSAMYFCASSVGDNSPLHFGNGTRLTVT.

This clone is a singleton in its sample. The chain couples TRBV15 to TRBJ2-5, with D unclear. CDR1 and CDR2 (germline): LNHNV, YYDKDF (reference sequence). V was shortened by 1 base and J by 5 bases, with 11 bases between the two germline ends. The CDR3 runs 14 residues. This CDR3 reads CATSRVQNPETQYF. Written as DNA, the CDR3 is TGTGCCACCAGCAGAGTACAGAACCCGGAGACCCAGTACTTC.

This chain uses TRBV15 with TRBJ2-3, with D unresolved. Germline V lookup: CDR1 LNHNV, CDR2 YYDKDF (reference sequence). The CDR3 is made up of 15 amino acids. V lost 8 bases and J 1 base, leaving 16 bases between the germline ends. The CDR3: CATSETVRGTDTQYF. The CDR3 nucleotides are TGTGCCACCTCCGAGACGGTTCGGGGCACAGATACGCAGTATTTT.

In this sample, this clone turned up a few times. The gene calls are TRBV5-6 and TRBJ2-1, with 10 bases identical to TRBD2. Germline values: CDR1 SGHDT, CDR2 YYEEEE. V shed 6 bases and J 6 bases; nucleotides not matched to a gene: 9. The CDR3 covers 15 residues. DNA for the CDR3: TGTGCCAGCAACCTGAGAACTAGCGGGGTCAATGAGCAGTTCTTC. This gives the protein CASNLRTSGVNEQFF.

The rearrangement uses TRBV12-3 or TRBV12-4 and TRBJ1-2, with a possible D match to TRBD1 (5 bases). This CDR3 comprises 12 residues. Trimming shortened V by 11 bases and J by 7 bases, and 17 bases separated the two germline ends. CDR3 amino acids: CALQGVGIGYTF. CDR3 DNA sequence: TGTGCCCTCCAGGGCGTCGGTATTGGCTACACCTTC.

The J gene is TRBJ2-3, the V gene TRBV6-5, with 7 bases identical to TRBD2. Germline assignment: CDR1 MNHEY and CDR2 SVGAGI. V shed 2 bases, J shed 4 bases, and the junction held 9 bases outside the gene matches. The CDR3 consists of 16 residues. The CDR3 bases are TGTGCCAGCAGTTACAAGGGAGGGGAGGTCGCAGATACGCAGTATTTT. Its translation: CASSYKGGEVADTQYF.

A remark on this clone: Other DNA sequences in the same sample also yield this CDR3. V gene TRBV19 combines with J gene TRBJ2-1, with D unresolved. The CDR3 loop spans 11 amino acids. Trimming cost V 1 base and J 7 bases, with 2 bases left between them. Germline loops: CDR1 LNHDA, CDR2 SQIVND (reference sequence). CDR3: CASSIANEQFF. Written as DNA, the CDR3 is TGTGCCAGTAGTATAGCAAATGAGCAGTTCTTC.

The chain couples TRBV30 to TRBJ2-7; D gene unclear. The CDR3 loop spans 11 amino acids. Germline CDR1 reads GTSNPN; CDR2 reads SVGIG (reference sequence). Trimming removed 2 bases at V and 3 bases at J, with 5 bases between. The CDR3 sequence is CAWSQDYEQYF. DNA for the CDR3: TGTGCCTGGAGTCAGGACTACGAGCAGTACTTC.